The T cell receptor beta chain under discussion was sequenced for a study of control samples from healthy donors and cancer patients. Assay: immunoSEQ multiplex PCR; the TCRdb copy retains only in-frame clones and omits some. The top ten clones hold 3% to 4% of a sample with some 130,000 clones, about nine tenths of them seen once. This CDR3 has 16 residues. V dropped 1 base and J dropped 4; count of bases not matched to a gene: 7. CDR1 SGHDN and CDR2 FVKESK come from the germline V gene. The chain couples TRBV14 to TRBJ1-3, with 7 bases fitting TRBD1. The clonotype was recovered from a man in his forties in good health. Sequenced sample: blood. The CDR3 spells CASSQVGGGLGNTIYF. In DNA, the CDR3 is TGTGCCAGCAGCCAAGTAGGAGGGGGCCTCGGAAACACCATATATTTT.